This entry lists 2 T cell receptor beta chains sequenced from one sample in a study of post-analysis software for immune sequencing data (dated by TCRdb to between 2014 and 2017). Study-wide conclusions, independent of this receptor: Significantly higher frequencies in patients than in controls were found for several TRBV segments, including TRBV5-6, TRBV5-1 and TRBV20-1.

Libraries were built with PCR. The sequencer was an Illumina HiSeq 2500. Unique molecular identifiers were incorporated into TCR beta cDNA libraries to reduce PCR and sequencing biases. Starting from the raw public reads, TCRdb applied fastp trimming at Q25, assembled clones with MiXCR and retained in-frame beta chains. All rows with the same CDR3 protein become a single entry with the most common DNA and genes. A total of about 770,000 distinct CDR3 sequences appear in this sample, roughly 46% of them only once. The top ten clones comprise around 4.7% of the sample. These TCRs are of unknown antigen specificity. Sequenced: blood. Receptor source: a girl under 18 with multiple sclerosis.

The CDR3 nucleotides are TGCGCCAGCAGCCAAGAAGGGACTAGCGGGATCGGTGAGACCCAGTACTTC. Amino acid sequence: CASSQEGTSGIGETQYF. The chain employs TRBV4-3 and TRBJ2-7, with 13 positions matching TRBD2. The J call may be faulty, since TRBJ2-5 better matches the DNA end. Germline V gene sequence: CDR1 LGHNA, CDR2 YSLEER. CDR3 length: 17 amino acids.

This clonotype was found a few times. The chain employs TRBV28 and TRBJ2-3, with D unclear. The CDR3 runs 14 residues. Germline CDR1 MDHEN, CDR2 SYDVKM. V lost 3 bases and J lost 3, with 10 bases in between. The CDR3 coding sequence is TGTGCCAGCAGTTTGGTTTCCGTAACAGATACGCAGTATTTT. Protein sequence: CASSLVSVTDTQYF.